There are a few counts of the clone carrying this TCR beta chain. Its specificity is not known. TCRdb used MiXCR to reprocess the reads, holding one entry per CDR3 protein. This table has some 400,000 distinct CDR3 sequences, roughly 31% appearing once. Trimming removed 4 bases from V and 7 bases from J, with 16 bases in between. The germline V gene has CDR1 SGHVS and CDR2 FNYEAQ. This CDR3 comprises 15 residues. The source of the sample is a study of T cell repertoires in cytomegalovirus infection. Study background: Through public TCR beta signatures, both CMV infection and matching HLA type were indicated.

Findings of the study overall: The response measured ex vivo was dominated by TCR beta clonotypes (HLA-C-restricted and CMV-specific).

This clonotype was obtained from a human donor in good health (CMV status not recorded). Some clones in this sample may be carry-over from other donors' samples. Material: PBMCs. The genes are TRBV7-6 and TRBJ1-4; D is perhaps TRBD1 (6 bases). CDR3 amino acids: CASSSTGGWGEKLFF. In DNA, the CDR3 is TGTGCCAGCAGCTCCACGGGGGGCTGGGGTGAAAAACTGTTTTTT.